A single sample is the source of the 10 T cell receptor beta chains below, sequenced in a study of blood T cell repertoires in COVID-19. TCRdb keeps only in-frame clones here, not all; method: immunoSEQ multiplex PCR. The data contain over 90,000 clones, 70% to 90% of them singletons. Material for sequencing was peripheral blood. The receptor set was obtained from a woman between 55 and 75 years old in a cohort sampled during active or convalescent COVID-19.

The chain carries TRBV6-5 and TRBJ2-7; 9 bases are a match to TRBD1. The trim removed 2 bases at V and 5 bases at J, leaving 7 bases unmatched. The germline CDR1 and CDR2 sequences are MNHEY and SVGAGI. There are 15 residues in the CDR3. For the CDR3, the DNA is TGTGCCAGCAGTTACGGAACAGGGGGCACGGACGAGCAGTACTTC. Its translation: CASSYGTGGTDEQYF.

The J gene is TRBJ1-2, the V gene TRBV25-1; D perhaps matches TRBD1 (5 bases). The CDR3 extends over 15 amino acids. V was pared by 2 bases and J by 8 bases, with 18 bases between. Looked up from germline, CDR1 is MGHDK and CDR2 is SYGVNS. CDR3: CASSEGAGAFWGYTF. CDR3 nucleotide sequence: TGTGCCAGCAGTGAAGGGGCAGGCGCTTTCTGGGGCTACACCTTC.

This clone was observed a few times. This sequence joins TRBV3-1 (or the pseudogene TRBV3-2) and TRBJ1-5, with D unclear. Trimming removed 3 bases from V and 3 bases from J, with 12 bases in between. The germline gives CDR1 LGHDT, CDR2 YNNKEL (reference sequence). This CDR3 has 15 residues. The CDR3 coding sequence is TGTGCCAGCAGCCAGAGGCCCTTATCCAATCAGCCCCAGCATTTT. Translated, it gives CASSQRPLSNQPQHF.

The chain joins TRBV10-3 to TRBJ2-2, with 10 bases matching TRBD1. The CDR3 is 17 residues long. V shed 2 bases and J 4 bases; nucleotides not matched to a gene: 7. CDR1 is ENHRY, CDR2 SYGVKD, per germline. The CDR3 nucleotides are TGTGCCATCAGTGAGAGGACAGGGGGTGTGACCACCGGGGAGCTGTTTTTT. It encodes CAISERTGGVTTGELFF.

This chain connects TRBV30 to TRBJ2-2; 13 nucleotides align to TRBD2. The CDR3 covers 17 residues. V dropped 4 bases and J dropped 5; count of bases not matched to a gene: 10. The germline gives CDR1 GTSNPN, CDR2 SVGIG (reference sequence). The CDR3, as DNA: TGTGCCTGGACCGGGACTAGCGGGGCCTTGGGAACCGGGGAGCTGTTTTTT. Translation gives CAWTGTSGALGTGELFF.

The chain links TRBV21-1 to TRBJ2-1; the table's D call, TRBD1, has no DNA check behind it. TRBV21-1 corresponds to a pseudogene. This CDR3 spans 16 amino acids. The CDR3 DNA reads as TGTGCCAGCAGCAAAGGAGTGACAGGGGCCAACAATGAGCAGTTCTTC. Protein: CASSKGVTGANNEQFF.

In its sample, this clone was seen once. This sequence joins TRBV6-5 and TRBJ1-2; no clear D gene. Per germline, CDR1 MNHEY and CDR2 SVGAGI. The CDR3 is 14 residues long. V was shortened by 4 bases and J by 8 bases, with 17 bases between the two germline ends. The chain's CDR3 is CASSSPRGLEGYTF. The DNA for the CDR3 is TGTGCCAGCAGTTCCCCCAGAGGGTTGGAGGGCTACACCTTC.

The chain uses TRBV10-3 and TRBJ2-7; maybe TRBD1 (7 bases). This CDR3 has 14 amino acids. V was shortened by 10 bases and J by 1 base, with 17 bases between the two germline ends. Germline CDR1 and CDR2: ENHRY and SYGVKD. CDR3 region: CATQGGGVSYEQYF. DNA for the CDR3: TGTGCCACCCAGGGGGGCGGGGTTTCCTACGAGCAGTACTTC.

The CDR3 sequence: CASSLGGAQDTQYF. CDR3 nucleotides: TGTGCCAGCAGCCTCGGGGGGGCCCAAGATACGCAGTATTTT. V usage is TRBV7-9 and J usage is TRBJ2-3, with 8 positions matching TRBD2. Trimming removed 5 bases from V and 5 bases from J; junction bases left unmatched: 6. Germline V gene data show CDR1 as SEHNR and CDR2 as FQNEAQ (reference sequence). The CDR3 extends over 14 amino acids.

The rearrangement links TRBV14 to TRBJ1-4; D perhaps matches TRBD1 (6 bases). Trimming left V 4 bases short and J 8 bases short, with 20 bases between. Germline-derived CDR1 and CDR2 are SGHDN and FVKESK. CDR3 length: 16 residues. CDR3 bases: TGTGCCAGCAGCCCCTTTGAGAGTTGGCAGGGGGAAAAACTGTTTTTT. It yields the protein CASSPFESWQGEKLFF.